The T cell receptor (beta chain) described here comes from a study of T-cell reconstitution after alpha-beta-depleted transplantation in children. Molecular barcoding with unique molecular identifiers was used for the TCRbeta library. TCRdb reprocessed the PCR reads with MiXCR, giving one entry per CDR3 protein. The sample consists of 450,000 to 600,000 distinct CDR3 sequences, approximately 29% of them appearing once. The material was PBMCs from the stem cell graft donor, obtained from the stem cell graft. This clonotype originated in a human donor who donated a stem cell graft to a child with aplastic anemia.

CDR3 protein: CASRQNSEQYF. The CDR3, as DNA: TGTGCCAGCAGGCAGAACTCCGAGCAGTACTTC. The genes are TRBV12-3 or TRBV12-4 and TRBJ2-7, with D unclear. V lost 6 bases and J 6 bases, leaving 9 bases between the germline ends. The CDR3 has 11 residues.